The rows below give T cell receptor beta chains drawn from one sample of a study of blood T cell repertoires in COVID-19. Using immunoSEQ multiplex PCR, the repertoire was profiled, and TCRdb retains in-frame clones only, with some absent. The sample shows fewer than 150,000 clones, almost 90% of them seen only once. What was sequenced was peripheral blood. The receptors here all came from a man over 45 with active or convalescent COVID-19. Each CDR3 is given with its conserved first and last residue. A D gene is named only where the DNA matches it firmly. The size field is filled for only some rows; it gives once, few, many or a size class.

size: -
length: 14
V: TRBV7-6
D: -
J: TRBJ1-1
DNA: TGTGCCAGCAGCTTATGGGGGCTGAACACTGAAGCTTTCTTT
CDR3: CASSLWGLNTEAFF

size: -
length: 14
V: TRBV7-8
D: -
J: TRBJ2-1
DNA: TGTGCCAGCAGCTGGGGGGTTTCCTACAATGAGCAGTTCTTC
CDR3: CASSWGVSYNEQFF

size: -
length: 11
V: TRBV20-1
D: -
J: TRBJ1-1
DNA: TGCAGTGCTAGGAGGGACACTGAAGCTTTCTTT
CDR3: CSARRDTEAFF

size: -
length: 14
V: TRBV5-1
D: -
J: TRBJ2-7
DNA: TGCGCCAGCAGCTCCGGGACTCATGCCTACGAGCAGTACTTC
CDR3: CASSSGTHAYEQYF

size: -
length: 13
V: TRBV7-8
D: -
J: TRBJ1-2
DNA: TGTGCCAGCAGCCCGGACAGTAACTATGGCTACACCTTC
CDR3: CASSPDSNYGYTF

size: -
length: 13
V: TRBV4-1
D: -
J: TRBJ1-5
DNA: TGCGCCAGCAGCCAAGATTACAATCAGCCCCAGCATTTT
CDR3: CASSQDYNQPQHF

size: -
length: 15
V: TRBV19
D: TRBD1
J: TRBJ1-6
DNA: TGTGCCAGTAGGAACCGGGACAGCGAGAGATCACCCCTCCACTTT
CDR3: CASRNRDSERSPLHF

size: -
length: 20
V: TRBV14
D: TRBD2
J: TRBJ2-5
DNA: TGTGCCAGCAGCCAAGCGATTTACCAGGGTGCCAGCGGGAGACTGGAGACCCAGTACTTC
CDR3: CASSQAIYQGASGRLETQYF

size: -
length: 14
V: TRBV6-1
D: TRBD2
J: TRBJ2-1
DNA: TGTGCCAGCAGTGAAGCCGGCCTAGCGGGAGAAGAGTTCTTC
CDR3: CASSEAGLAGEEFF

size: -
length: 17
V: TRBV27
D: TRBD1
J: TRBJ1-6
DNA: TGTGCCAGCAGTGCCGGACAGGGCGCTACAAATAATTCACCCCTCCACTTT
CDR3: CASSAGQGATNNSPLHF

size: once
length: 15
V: TRBV28
D: TRBD1
J: TRBJ2-7
DNA: TGTGCCAGCAGTGAGCCCGGGACAGGCTCCTACGAGCAGTACTTC
CDR3: CASSEPGTGSYEQYF

size: -
length: 12
V: TRBV28
D: TRBD1
J: TRBJ1-4
DNA: TGTGCCAGCAGTCACAGGGGAGAAAAACTGTTTTTT
CDR3: CASSHRGEKLFF

size: -
length: 16
V: TRBV28
D: -
J: TRBJ2-4
DNA: TGTGCCAGCAGTAAAATTCCGGAACAGAGAAAAAACATTCAGTACTTC
CDR3: CASSKIPEQRKNIQYF

size: -
length: 15
V: TRBV4-1
D: TRBD1
J: TRBJ2-5
DNA: TGCGCCAGCAGCCACACGACAGGGGTACGCGAGACCCAGTACTTC
CDR3: CASSHTTGVRETQYF

size: -
length: 15
V: TRBV11-2
D: -
J: TRBJ2-7
DNA: TGTGCCAGCAGCTTACAGGGTGCCCCATCCTACGAGCAGTACTTC
CDR3: CASSLQGAPSYEQYF

size: -
length: 15
V: TRBV29-1
D: TRBD2
J: TRBJ2-7
DNA: TGCAGCGCCTGGGGGGGGTCTATCCCCCCCTACGAGCAGTACTTC
CDR3: CSAWGGSIPPYEQYF

size: -
length: 14
V: TRBV28
D: TRBD1
J: TRBJ2-7
DNA: TGTGCCAGCAGCCTAGGGACAGGGGAAGCCGAGCAGTACTTC
CDR3: CASSLGTGEAEQYF

size: -
length: 15
V: TRBV6-5
D: TRBD1
J: TRBJ1-1
DNA: TGTGCCAGCAACCGAGAGACAGGGATCAACACTGAAGCTTTCTTT
CDR3: CASNRETGINTEAFF

size: -
length: 15
V: TRBV2
D: TRBD1
J: TRBJ1-4
DNA: TGTGCCAGCAGGGGACAGGTTACAACTAATGAAAAACTGTTTTTT
CDR3: CASRGQVTTNEKLFF

size: -
length: 15
V: TRBV5-1
D: -
J: TRBJ2-2
DNA: TGCGCCAGCAGCCCTTACGACAGGGAGGCCGGGGAGCTGTTTTTT
CDR3: CASSPYDREAGELFF

size: -
length: 15
V: TRBV4-1
D: -
J: TRBJ2-4
DNA: TGCGCCAGCAGCCAAGGTCTAGGGCGGGAAAACATTCAGTACTTC
CDR3: CASSQGLGRENIQYF

size: -
length: 18
V: TRBV3-1/TRBV3-2
D: TRBD2
J: TRBJ2-2
DNA: TGTGCCAGCAGCCAAGTGGGTTGGGGGAGGGCGAACACCGGGGAGCTGTTTTTT
CDR3: CASSQVGWGRANTGELFF

size: -
length: 17
V: TRBV4-3
D: -
J: TRBJ1-3
DNA: TGCGCCAGCAGCCAAGGCTCCCGGACAAGTTCTTCAAACACCATATATTTT
CDR3: CASSQGSRTSSSNTIYF

size: -
length: 15
V: TRBV6-5
D: -
J: TRBJ2-7
DNA: TGTGCCAGCAGCGCAACCGGGACTTTTGCCTACGAGCAGTACTTC
CDR3: CASSATGTFAYEQYF

size: -
length: 15
V: TRBV25-1
D: TRBD1
J: TRBJ2-3
DNA: TGTGCCAGCAGTGAAAGGGGGACAGGGGCGGATACGCAGTATTTT
CDR3: CASSERGTGADTQYF

size: few
length: 18
V: TRBV7-2
D: -
J: TRBJ2-7
DNA: TGTGCCAGCAGCTTGCACGGGAGAGGGCTCGGAGTCTCCTACGAGCAGTACTTC
CDR3: CASSLHGRGLGVSYEQYF

size: few
length: 16
V: TRBV27
D: TRBD2
J: TRBJ2-7
DNA: TGTGCCAGCAGTTTAGGGTCTCTAGCGGGGTCAAATGAGCAGTACTTC
CDR3: CASSLGSLAGSNEQYF

size: few
length: 18
V: TRBV6-1
D: -
J: TRBJ1-6
DNA: TGTGCCAGCAGTGATTTTAACCCGGGATGGGCAGAAAATTCACCCCTCCACTTT
CDR3: CASSDFNPGWAENSPLHF